A selection of T cell receptor beta chains follows, all from one sample in a study of somatic mutations in cytotoxic T cells in rheumatoid arthritis. Libraries were prepared by immunoSEQ multiplex PCR; TCRdb keeps only in-frame clonotypes and omits some of them. The sample lists around 6,500 clones, roughly 71% occurring once. What was sequenced was CD8+ T cells sorted from blood. These receptors were collected from a man between 35 and 55 years old in good health. Both conserved end residues are part of each CDR3. The D gene is left open where the match is weak. Clone size is not always given. Where it is, it says once, few, many or a class for expanded clones.

TRBV6-6	TRBJ2-7	TRBD1	NA	TGTGCCAGCGGGATCACCCGGGACAGGGGTCACGAGCAGTACTTC	CASGITRDRGHEQYF
TRBV29-1	TRBJ2-7	NA	few	TGCAGCGTTTCCGCCCTGGGGAGCCATCGGTACGAGCAGTACTTC	CSVSALGSHRYEQYF
TRBV7-9	TRBJ1-2	NA	NA	TGTGCCAGCAGCTCCCCTCATCGGGGGGCGCAGGACTATGGCTACACCTTC	CASSSPHRGAQDYGYTF
TRBV5-4	TRBJ2-7	TRBD1	few	TGTGCCAGCAGCTTAAGAGCCGGGACAGAACTCTACGAGCAGTACTTC	CASSLRAGTELYEQYF
TRBV6-5	TRBJ1-5	NA	NA	TGTGCCAGCAGCAGCTCCCCTGATCAGCCCCAGCATTTT	CASSSSPDQPQHF
TRBV5-4	TRBJ2-5	NA	NA	TGTGCCAGCAGAGCGGTCGGGGAGGGGGCCCAAGAGACCCAGTACTTC	CASRAVGEGAQETQYF
TRBV11-2	TRBJ2-5	TRBD2	NA	TGTGCCAGCAGCTTAGATAACGAGCGGGGGATGAAAGAGACCCAGTACTTC	CASSLDNERGMKETQYF
TRBV2	TRBJ2-1	TRBD1	NA	TGTGCCAGCAGCGTTTTTATACGGGACAGGGAGGAAGTGAATGAGCAGTTCTTC	CASSVFIRDREEVNEQFF
TRBV27	TRBJ2-5	NA	NA	TGTGCCAGCAGTCAACAAATAAGGGAGACCCAGTACTTC	CASSQQIRETQYF
TRBV6-4	TRBJ2-2	NA	NA	TGTGCCAGCAGCGCCGGGACGGCCGAGGGCACCGGGGAGCTGTTTTTT	CASSAGTAEGTGELFF
TRBV6-4	TRBJ2-1	TRBD2	NA	TGTGCCAGCAGTGCCTTTAGCGGGAGCTCCTACAATGAGCAGTTCTTC	CASSAFSGSSYNEQFF
TRBV6-4	TRBJ2-1	NA	NA	TGTGCCAGCAGTGCTGACCTTCAGTGGGGGTCGAGTGAGCAGTTCTTC	CASSADLQWGSSEQFF
TRBV7-9	TRBJ1-6	TRBD1	medium-sized	TGTGCCAGCACCTCAGGGGGGCTTAATTCACCCCTCCACTTT	CASTSGGLNSPLHF
TRBV28	TRBJ1-5	NA	few	TGTGCCAGCGCCTTCGGTACGGACAGCAATCAGCCCCAGCATTTT	CASAFGTDSNQPQHF
TRBV27	TRBJ2-7	TRBD2	NA	TGTGCCAGTTGTCCTAGCGGAATTCTCTACGAGCAGTACTTC	CASCPSGILYEQYF
TRBV19	TRBJ2-3	NA	NA	TGTGCCAGTAGTATGCAGGGGACAGATACGCAGTATTTT	CASSMQGTDTQYF
TRBV6-1	TRBJ1-4	NA	NA	TGTGCCAGCAGCCCCGGCGGGGAGGCGGAAAAACTGTTTTTT	CASSPGGEAEKLFF
TRBV4-2	TRBJ2-1	NA	few	TGTGCCAGCAGCCAAGGACTGGAGCGGGCCTACAATGAGCAGTTCTTC	CASSQGLERAYNEQFF
TRBV10-2	TRBJ2-1	TRBD1	NA	TGCGCCAGCAGTGAGCCGGATTCCCGGGACAGGGTATATTATTCCTACAATGAGCAGTTCTTC	CASSEPDSRDRVYYSYNEQFF
TRBV28	TRBJ2-3	NA	NA	TGTGCCAGCGACGGGGGTGGCACAGATACGCAGTATTTT	CASDGGGTDTQYF
TRBV10-1	TRBJ1-1	NA	NA	TGCGCCAGCAGCCCCGGGACGTTGGGCACTGAAGCTTTCTTT	CASSPGTLGTEAFF
TRBV9	TRBJ2-2	NA	few	TGTGCCAGCAGCGTACCCGGGGAGCTGTTTTTT	CASSVPGELFF
TRBV28	TRBJ2-6	NA	NA	TGTGCCAGCAGTTTAAGAGGCTCCGGGGCCAACGTCCTGACTTTC	CASSLRGSGANVLTF
TRBV7-3	TRBJ2-1	NA	NA	TGTGCCAGCAGCTTGGGAAGCAATGAGCAGTTCTTC	CASSLGSNEQFF
TRBV19	TRBJ1-4	NA	NA	TGTGCCAGTAGTTGGGTTTCCGAAGGACTGTTTTTT	CASSWVSEGLFF
TRBV4-2	TRBJ1-1	NA	NA	TGTGCCAGCAGCCAAGATTCTTGGGGGATGAACACTGAAGCTTTCTTT	CASSQDSWGMNTEAFF
TRBV27	TRBJ2-1	TRBD2	NA	TGTGCCAGCAGTTTTGGCGGGGGTGATGAGCAGTTCTTC	CASSFGGGDEQFF
TRBV10-3	TRBJ2-2	NA	NA	TGTGCCATCAGTGAGTCGTGGGGTACCGGGGAGCTGTTTTTT	CAISESWGTGELFF
TRBV9	TRBJ2-1	NA	NA	TGTGCCAGCAGCGTAGCTCGGAGGGGGAGCTCCTACAATGAGCAGTTCTTC	CASSVARRGSSYNEQFF
TRBV5-6	TRBJ2-7	TRBD2	few	TGTGCCAGCAGCTTGGTCGCGCTAGCGGGAGGACCTTCCTACGAGCAGTACTTC	CASSLVALAGGPSYEQYF
TRBV27	TRBJ1-1	NA	NA	TGTGCCAGCAGTTTATTCACCGGGAGGAACACTGAAGCTTTCTTT	CASSLFTGRNTEAFF
TRBV9	TRBJ1-2	NA	medium-sized	TGTGCCAGCAGCGTAGGTTTGAAGTATGGCTACACCTTC	CASSVGLKYGYTF
TRBV29-1	TRBJ2-6	NA	NA	TGCGATATCCAGGGCGGGGGCGAAGGCTCTGGGGCCAACGTCCTGACTTTC	CDIQGGGEGSGANVLTF
TRBV27	TRBJ2-1	TRBD1	NA	TGTGCCAGCAGTCCACTAGGACAGGGGAATGAGCAGTTCTTC	CASSPLGQGNEQFF
TRBV27	TRBJ1-1	NA	NA	TGTGCCAGCAGCAAGGGGAACACTGAAGCTTTCTTT	CASSKGNTEAFF